This T cell receptor (beta chain) was found in a study of control samples from healthy donors and cancer patients. This clone appeared a single time. Germline CDR1 and CDR2: LGHNA and YNFKEQ. Deletions cut 6 bases from V and 2 bases from J, with 11 bases between. The CDR3 spans 14 residues. Only in-frame clones appear in the TCRdb table, and some are missing; sequencing was by immunoSEQ multiplex PCR. The data hold 50,000 to 75,000 clones, with 90% observed a single time. This receptor was taken from a man aged 60 to 69 with colorectal cancer. Material for sequencing was PBMCs. The chain couples TRBV4-2 to TRBJ1-3; D not resolved. CDR3 nucleotides: TGTGCCAGCAGTCACGGGGTAGCTGGAAACACCATATATTTT. Residues: CASSHGVAGNTIYF.